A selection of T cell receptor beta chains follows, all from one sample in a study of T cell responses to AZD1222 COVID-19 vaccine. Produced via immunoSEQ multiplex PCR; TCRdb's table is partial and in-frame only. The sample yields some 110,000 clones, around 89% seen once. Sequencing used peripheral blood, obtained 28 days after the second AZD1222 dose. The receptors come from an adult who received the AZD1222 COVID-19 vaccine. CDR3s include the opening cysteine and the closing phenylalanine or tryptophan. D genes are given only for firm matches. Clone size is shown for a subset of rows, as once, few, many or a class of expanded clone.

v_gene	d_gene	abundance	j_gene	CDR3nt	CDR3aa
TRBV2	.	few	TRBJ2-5	TGTGCCAGCGGGGGCGGACAGTACAAAGGGGAGACCCAGTACTTC	CASGGGQYKGETQYF
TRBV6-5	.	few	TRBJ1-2	TGTGCCAGCAGTCCCCCCACAGGGAGAGGGGGCTACACCTTC	CASSPPTGRGGYTF
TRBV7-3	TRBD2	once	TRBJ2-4	TGTGCCAGCAGCCCCGACGGGACTACCGGCCGCGCCAAAAACATTCAGTACTTC	CASSPDGTTGRAKNIQYF
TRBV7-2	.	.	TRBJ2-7	TGTGCCAGCAGCTTAGTGGTCATGTCCTACGAGCAGTACTTC	CASSLVVMSYEQYF
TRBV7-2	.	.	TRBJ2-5	TGTGCCAGCAGCTTCCACAGCCAAGAGACCCAGTACTTC	CASSFHSQETQYF
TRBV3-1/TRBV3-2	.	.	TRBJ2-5	TGTGCCAGCAGCCCCCACGGGGGGCCAAAGCAAGAGACCCAGTACTTC	CASSPHGGPKQETQYF
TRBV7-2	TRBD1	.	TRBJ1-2	TGTGCCAGCAGCTTAAAGGGGGCGGGTGGCTACACCTTC	CASSLKGAGGYTF
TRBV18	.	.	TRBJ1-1	TGTGCCAGCTCACCATTTGCCGGGGCAGATGAAAACACTGAAGCTTTCTTT	CASSPFAGADENTEAFF
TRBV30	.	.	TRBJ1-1	TGTGCCTGGACAATTGTTGAAGCTTTCTTT	CAWTIVEAFF
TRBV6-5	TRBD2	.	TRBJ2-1	TGTGCCAGCAGTTACTCCGCTAGCGGGAGCGATGAGCAGTTCTTC	CASSYSASGSDEQFF
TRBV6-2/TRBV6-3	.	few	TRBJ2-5	TGTGCCAGCAGTTACTCTATAGTGACCCTGGGGACCCAGTACTTC	CASSYSIVTLGTQYF
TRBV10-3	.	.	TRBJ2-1	TGTGCCATCAGTCGAGACAGGAATGAGCAGTTCTTC	CAISRDRNEQFF
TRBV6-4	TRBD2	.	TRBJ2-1	TGTGCCAGCAGTGACTCTCGCCTAGCGGGCTCAGGTGAGCAGTTCTTC	CASSDSRLAGSGEQFF
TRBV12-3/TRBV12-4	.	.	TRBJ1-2	TGTGCCAGCAGGGGGATCCGCCGGGATGGCTACACCTTC	CASRGIRRDGYTF
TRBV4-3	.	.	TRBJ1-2	TGCGCCAGCAGCCAAGAATGGGAGATAAACTATGGCTACACCTTC	CASSQEWEINYGYTF
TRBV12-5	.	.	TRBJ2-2	TGTGCTAGTGGTGGTAAAGCGAACACCGGGGAGCTGTTTTTT	CASGGKANTGELFF
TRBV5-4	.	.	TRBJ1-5	TGTGCCAGCAGCTTGGGCAGCAATCAGCCCCAGCATTTT	CASSLGSNQPQHF
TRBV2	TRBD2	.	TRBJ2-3	TGTGCCAACGCCCTCGAGCGGGAGGTCCAAGATACGCAGTATTTT	CANALEREVQDTQYF
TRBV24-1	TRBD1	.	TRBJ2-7	TGTGCCACCAGTGACCCCGGGACAGGGGACCCCTACGAGCAGTACTTC	CATSDPGTGDPYEQYF
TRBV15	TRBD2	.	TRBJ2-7	TGTGCCACCAGCAGAGACCGGGGGGATCCGTACTTC	CATSRDRGDPYF
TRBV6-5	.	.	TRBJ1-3	TGTGCCAGGGGGGGGTGGAACACCATATATTTT	CARGGWNTIYF
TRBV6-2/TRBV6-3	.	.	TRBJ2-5	TGTGCCAGCAGTTACTCTCGGCGGGGAGAGACCCAGTACTTC	CASSYSRRGETQYF
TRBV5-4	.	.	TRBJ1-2	TGTGCCAGCAGCTTCCCATGGAATGGTGGCTACACCTTC	CASSFPWNGGYTF
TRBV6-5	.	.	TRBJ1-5	TGTGCCAGCAGAGGTTCAGCAGCGGGTCAGCCCCAGCATTTT	CASRGSAAGQPQHF
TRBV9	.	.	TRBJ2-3	TGTGCCAGCAGCGTAATATCGGGGTATGAAGACACAGATACGCAGTATTTT	CASSVISGYEDTDTQYF
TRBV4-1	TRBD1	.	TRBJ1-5	TGCGCCAGCAGCCAAGGACAGGGGGGTCAGCCCCAGCATTTT	CASSQGQGGQPQHF
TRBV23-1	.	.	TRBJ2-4	TGCGCCAGCAGTCAATCATTAGGCCCCGACATTCAGTACTTC	CASSQSLGPDIQYF
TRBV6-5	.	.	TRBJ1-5	TGTGCCAGCAGTCGAGTCCCCGGCGTATTCCATTTT	CASSRVPGVFHF
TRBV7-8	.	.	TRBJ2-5	TGTGCCAGCAGCTCTCCCCCCTCTATGGAGACCCAGTACTTC	CASSSPPSMETQYF
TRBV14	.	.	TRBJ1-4	TGTGCCAGCAGCCCTTTGGACAGCCTAGAAAAACTGTTTTTT	CASSPLDSLEKLFF
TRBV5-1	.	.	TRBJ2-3	TGCGCCAGCAGCCCGAGGGAGGAGACGGGATTGCAGTATTTT	CASSPREETGLQYF
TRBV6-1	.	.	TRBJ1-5	TGTGCCAGCAGTGAAGCTGAGAGACAGCCCCAGCATTTT	CASSEAERQPQHF
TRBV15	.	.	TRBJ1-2	TGTGCCGCCGGCAGAGTCGGGGGCTACACCTTC	CAAGRVGGYTF
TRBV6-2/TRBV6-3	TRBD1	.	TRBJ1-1	TGTGCCAGCAGCTCCCCGGCCAGGGGGCTTTTGACCACTGAAGCTTTCTTT	CASSSPARGLLTTEAFF
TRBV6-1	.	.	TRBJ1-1	TGTGCCAGCAGTGAAGGTTACGGGGGGTGGGGTGAAGCTTTCTTT	CASSEGYGGWGEAFF
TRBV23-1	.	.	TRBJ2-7	TGCGCCAGCAGTCAAAATCGTTTTCGTTGGGGGTACACCTCCTACGAGCAGTACTTC	CASSQNRFRWGYTSYEQYF
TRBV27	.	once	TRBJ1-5	TGTGCCAGCAGTACCAGAGTCCAGTGGGGTCAGCCCCAGCATTTT	CASSTRVQWGQPQHF
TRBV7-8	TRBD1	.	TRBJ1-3	TGTGCCAGCAGCTCAGGGACAGGGGGTGGTGGAAACACCATATATTTT	CASSSGTGGGGNTIYF
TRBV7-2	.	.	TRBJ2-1	TGTGCCAGCAGAACAGGGTCGGGCTCCTACAATGAGCAGTTCTTC	CASRTGSGSYNEQFF
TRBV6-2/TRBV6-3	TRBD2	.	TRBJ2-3	TGTGCCAGCAGTTCTAGCGGCGTCACAGATACGCAGTATTTT	CASSSSGVTDTQYF
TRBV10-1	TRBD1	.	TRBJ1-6	TGCGCCAGCACCAACACAGGGGAACGTAATTCACCCCTCCACTTT	CASTNTGERNSPLHF
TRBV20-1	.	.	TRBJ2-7	TGCAGTGCTAGAGATGGCTACGAGCAGTACTTC	CSARDGYEQYF
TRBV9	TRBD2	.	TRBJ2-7	TGTGCCAGCAGCGCTAGCGGGGGGACTATCTTTGAGCAGTACTTC	CASSASGGTIFEQYF
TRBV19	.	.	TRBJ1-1	TGTGCCAGTAGTAAGGGACCTTTGAACACTGAAGCTTTCTTT	CASSKGPLNTEAFF
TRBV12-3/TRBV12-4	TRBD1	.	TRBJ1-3	TGTGCCATCGGACAGGGGACTGGAAACACCATATATTTT	CAIGQGTGNTIYF
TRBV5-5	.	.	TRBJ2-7	TGTGCCAGCAGCTTTAGACAGGAGCAATACGAGCAGTACTTC	CASSFRQEQYEQYF
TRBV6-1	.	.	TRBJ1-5	TGTGCCAGCAGTGAATGGCCTCAGGCCCCGGATCAGCCCCAGCATTTT	CASSEWPQAPDQPQHF